These 24 T cell receptor beta chains were sequenced from one sample in a study of shared T cell receptors in the human thymus. Profiling relied on immunoSEQ multiplex PCR, and the TCRdb table lists in-frame clones only, not all of them. Seen here are hundreds of thousands of clones, 78% observed once, and the top ten hold approximately 0.013%. This same sample was also taken into another study, of human thymus T cells.

The sequencing sample was made of thymocytes. These receptors originate from a boy less than two years old with a congenital heart defect.

This chain uses TRBV29-1 with TRBJ2-7; TRBD2 aligns across 10 bases. This CDR3 comprises 16 residues. V shed 2 bases and J 6 bases; nucleotides not matched to a gene: 13. Germline CDR1 reads SQVTM; CDR2 reads ANQGSEA. The CDR3 region has the DNA TGCAGCGTTGAAAAGGCTAGCGGGAGATTCGTCGGCGAGCAGTACTTC. It yields the protein CSVEKASGRFVGEQYF.

The chain employs TRBV25-1 and TRBJ1-3; TRBD1 aligns across 9 bases. Germline V gene data show CDR1 as MGHDK and CDR2 as SYGVNS. This CDR3 is built from 14 residues. J was trimmed by 0 bases and V by 6 bases; bases with no gene match: 0. CDR3 amino acids: CASRTGGSGNTIYF. The CDR3 DNA follows: TGTGCCAGCAGGACAGGGGGCTCTGGAAACACCATATATTTT. Variable domain in full (rest from reference TRBV25-1 and TRBJ1-3): EADIYQTPRYLVIGTGKKITLECSQTMGHDKMYWYQQDPGMELHLIHYSYGVNSTEKGDLSSESTVSRIRTEHFPLTLESARPSHTSQYLCASRTGGSGNTIYFGEGSWLTVV.

In nucleotides, the CDR3 is TGTGCCAGCAGCGCCCCAGGGACTGGGGCCAACGTCCTGACTTTC. Translation gives CASSAPGTGANVLTF. The rearrangement uses TRBV2 and TRBJ2-6; tentative D call: TRBD1 (5 bases). Per germline, CDR1 SNHLY and CDR2 FYNNEI. This CDR3 has 15 amino acids. Between the trimmed V and J ends, which lost 6 bases and 2 bases, there was a span of 11 bases.

The gene calls are TRBV29-1 and TRBJ1-2; 7 nucleotides agree with TRBD1. V gave up 7 bases and J gave up 4 bases; unmatched junction bases: 3. Germline V lookup: CDR1 SQVTM, CDR2 ANQGSEA. The CDR3 totals 11 residues. CDR3 coding DNA: TGCAGCGGAGGGGGCCTCTATGGCTACACCTTC. It codes for CSGGGLYGYTF.

CDR3 protein: CASSQDRDIPNTEAFF. CDR3 DNA sequence: TGCGCCAGCAGCCAAGATCGGGACATACCGAACACTGAAGCTTTCTTT. The chain couples TRBV4-3 to TRBJ1-1, with TRBD1 as a possible D gene (6 bases). Trimming stripped 0 bases from V and 1 base from J, with 12 bases between. Germline V gene lookup returns CDR1 LGHNA and CDR2 YSLEER. The CDR3 has 16 residues.

The chain carries TRBV10-3 and TRBJ2-7, with 10 bases matching TRBD1. The CDR3 extends over 16 amino acids. J gave up 4 bases and V 8 bases, and 14 bases lay outside the gene matches. Germline assignment: CDR1 ENHRY and CDR2 SYGVKD. The CDR3 is CAIGTGDHMLKYEQYF. The CDR3 bases are TGTGCCATCGGGACAGGGGACCACATGTTGAAGTACGAGCAGTACTTC.

This clone turned up a few times. The DNA for the CDR3 is TGTGCCAGCTGGGCGGGAGGCCCTATAACCTACGAGCAGTACTTC. Protein: CASWAGGPITYEQYF. This chain joins TRBV28 and TRBJ2-7, with 8 bases matching TRBD2. V was pared by 8 bases and J by 2 bases, with 11 bases of the junction left unmatched. The CDR3 is 15 amino acids. Per germline, CDR1 MDHEN and CDR2 SYDVKM.

The chain has TRBV30 and TRBJ1-5, with D perhaps TRBD1 (6 bases). The CDR3 is 13 residues long. The germline CDR1 and CDR2 sequences are GTSNPN and SVGIG (reference sequence). V lost 7 bases, J lost 2 bases, and 12 bases lay in between. The CDR3 loop reads CAYSNRGNQPQHF. CDR3 DNA sequence: TGTGCCTACTCTAACAGGGGCAATCAGCCCCAGCATTTT.

The J gene is TRBJ2-2, the V gene TRBV6-1; 9 bases align to TRBD2. CDR1 MNHNS and CDR2 SASEGT come from the germline V gene. Trimming at V came to 4 bases and at J to 7 bases, leaving 7 bases not matched to a gene. CDR3 length equals 15 residues. The DNA of the CDR3 is TGTGCCAGCAGTGGGACTAGCGCGATAGACGGGGAGCTGTTTTTT. Its protein product is CASSGTSAIDGELFF.

The chain uses TRBV7-2 and TRBJ2-7, with 8 nucleotides matching TRBD2. Unmatched junction bases numbered 13, after V lost 1 base and J lost 2 bases. Germline V gene data show CDR1 as SGHTA and CDR2 as FQGNSA. The CDR3 is made up of 18 amino acids. As DNA, the CDR3 is TGTGCCAGCAGCTTAGAGGTCCGCGGACTAGCCAAGACCTACGAGCAGTACTTC. It yields the protein CASSLEVRGLAKTYEQYF.

A remark on this clone: The DNA is left out, because the CDR3 cannot be placed on it with certainty; the CDR3 is given as TCRdb lists it. V and J are TRBV21-1 and TRBJ1-1. TRBV21-1 is listed as a pseudogene. Ends included, the CDR3 has 13 residues. CDR3 residues: CASSLFFAGGAFF.

This chain links TRBV7-2 with TRBJ2-7, with 11 bases that match TRBD2. The CDR3 runs to 18 residues. J gave up 2 bases and V 0 bases, and 9 bases lay outside the gene matches. Germline assignment: CDR1 SGHTA and CDR2 FQGNSA. The CDR3 DNA is TGTGCCAGCAGCTTAGCCGTCCTCGGTAGCGGGAGGGCCTACGAGCAGTACTTC. Its protein product is CASSLAVLGSGRAYEQYF.

This clone was counted between two and nine times. The V and J genes are TRBV6-5 and TRBJ2-7, with D hard to call. The CDR3 sequence is 11 residues long. Germline V gives CDR1 MNHEY, CDR2 SVGAGI. Trimming shortened V by 8 bases and J by 4 bases, and 9 bases separated the two germline ends. The CDR3 coding sequence is TGTGCCAGCGGCCAGAGGTACGAGCAGTACTTC. Protein product: CASGQRYEQYF.

The chain links TRBV9 to TRBJ2-3, with 8 bases lining up with TRBD2. Germline V CDR1 and CDR2: SGDLS, YYNGEE. The CDR3 extends over 13 amino acids. Trimming removed 10 bases from V and 6 bases from J; junction bases left unmatched: 10. The CDR3 DNA sequence: TGTGCCTCGGAGCGGGAGCCGAGGGATACGCAGTATTTT. Protein product: CASEREPRDTQYF.

The rearrangement uses TRBV4-3 and TRBJ2-7, with TRBD2 identical over 8 bases. The CDR3 runs to 16 residues. Germline CDR1 reads LGHNA; CDR2 reads YSLEER. V shed 0 bases, J shed 4 bases, and the junction held 8 bases outside the gene matches. The CDR3 is CASSQDHKREWYEQYF. The CDR3 bases are TGCGCCAGCAGCCAAGATCACAAGCGGGAGTGGTACGAGCAGTACTTC.

CDR3 nucleotide sequence: TGTGCCAGCAGCTTTAGCGGGAGAGGAGATACGCAGTATTTT. It is translated as CASSFSGRGDTQYF. The rearrangement joins TRBV7-8 to TRBJ2-3, with 9 bases matching TRBD2. Germline assignment: CDR1 SGHVS and CDR2 FQNEAQ. J lost 5 bases, V lost 3 bases, and 3 bases had no gene match. The CDR3 consists of 14 residues.

DNA for the CDR3: TGTGCCTGGAGTTCCACTAGCGCTCTCTACAATGAGCAGTTCTTC. Translating gives CAWSSTSALYNEQFF. V usage is TRBV30 and J usage is TRBJ2-1; TRBD2 matches 7 bases. Looked up from germline, CDR1 is GTSNPN and CDR2 is SVGIG (reference sequence). This CDR3 has 15 amino acids. V dropped 2 bases and J dropped 3; count of bases not matched to a gene: 7. Complete variable domain (other parts from reference TRBV30 and TRBJ2-1): SQTIHQWPATLVQPVGSPLSLECTVEGTSNPNLYWYRQAAGRGLQLLFYSVGIGQISSEVPQNLSASRPQDRQFILSSKKLLLSDSGFYLCAWSSTSALYNEQFFGPGTRLTVL.

The gene calls are TRBV4-3 and TRBJ2-7, with TRBD2 identical over 7 bases. Germline V CDR1 and CDR2: LGHNA, YSLEER. J was trimmed by 1 base and V by 0 bases; bases with no gene match: 15. The CDR3 totals 19 residues. The CDR3 protein is CASSQDYGSYGRKSYEQYF. The CDR3 DNA reads as TGCGCCAGCAGCCAAGATTACGGCTCATACGGGAGGAAATCCTACGAGCAGTACTTC.

In nucleotides, the CDR3 is TGTGCCAGCGGAGTTAGCTCCCCCGAGTCGCCCCAGCATTTT. Residues: CASGVSSPESPQHF. V and J are TRBV28 and TRBJ1-5; no firm D call. The V gene lost 8 bases and the J gene lost 9 bases, with 20 bases spanning the gap. This CDR3 is 14 amino acids long. CDR1 and CDR2 from the germline V gene are MDHEN and SYDVKM.

The genes are TRBV7-6 and TRBJ2-4, with 8 bases identical to TRBD2. CDR1 is SGHVS and CDR2 is FNYEAQ in the germline V gene. CDR3 length: 19 amino acids. Trimming cost V 2 bases and J 0 bases; bases outside gene matches: 12. This CDR3 is CASSLSATAGVLAKNIQYF. Here the CDR3 DNA reads TGTGCCAGCAGCTTATCGGCGACAGCGGGGGTGCTAGCCAAAAACATTCAGTACTTC.

The chain couples TRBV5-6 to TRBJ2-3; 10 nucleotides align to TRBD2. Germline CDR1 and CDR2: SGHDT and YYEEEE. Trimming took 6 bases from V and 4 from J; bases not matched to a gene: 11. CDR3 length equals 16 residues. The CDR3 loop reads CASTTQREGPPDTQYF. DNA of the CDR3: TGTGCCAGCACTACCCAGCGGGAGGGCCCTCCAGATACGCAGTATTTT.

This clone was counted between two and nine times. This chain uses TRBV11-2 with TRBJ2-7; 11 bases are shared with TRBD2. The ends lost 6 bases at V and 6 bases at J; junction bases unmatched: 13. Germline CDR1 is SGHAT and CDR2 is FQNNGV. CDR3 length: 16 amino acids. The CDR3 DNA is TGTGCCAGCAGGGGGACTAGCGGCCCTAGGGTAAGCGAGCAGTACTTC. Its translation is CASRGTSGPRVSEQYF.

The rearrangement uses TRBV29-1 and TRBJ2-1, with 10 bases that match TRBD2. The CDR3 covers 17 residues. Trimming took 7 bases from V and 3 from J; bases not matched to a gene: 15. CDR1 is SQVTM and CDR2 is ANQGSEA in the germline V gene. The CDR3 sequence: CSALGPGSSGSYNEQFF. The CDR3 DNA reads TGCAGCGCCCTCGGCCCTGGCTCTAGCGGGAGCTACAATGAGCAGTTCTTC.

CDR3 amino acids: CSVGGTGSPPYIHGYTF. As DNA, the CDR3 is TGCAGCGTTGGGGGGACAGGGTCTCCTCCCTACATACATGGCTACACCTTC. This chain connects TRBV29-1 to TRBJ1-2, with 9 nucleotides matching TRBD1. This CDR3 has 17 amino acids. CDR1 is SQVTM and CDR2 is ANQGSEA in the germline V gene. With 4 bases clipped from V and 6 bases from J, the junction kept 18 bases outside the gene matches.